The 20 T cell receptor beta chains in this list originate from one sample, sequenced in a study of CD8 T cells in ankylosing spondylitis. TCRdb redid the calling of the 5' RACE reads with MiXCR, one entry per CDR3 protein. This table has approximately 240,000 distinct CDR3 sequences, approximately 10% appearing once. Sequencing was carried out using blood, either unsorted or a sorted T cell fraction (not recorded which). The receptor set was obtained from a male donor with ankylosing spondylitis or in good health (not recorded which).

This clonotype was observed a handful of times. The chain joins TRBV7-9 to TRBJ2-5; 8 bases line up with TRBD1. The CDR3 has 15 residues. Germline V gene lookup returns CDR1 SEHNR and CDR2 FQNEAQ (reference sequence). V dropped 6 bases and J dropped 1; count of bases not matched to a gene: 7. This CDR3 is CASSPDRGSQETQYF. The CDR3 region has the DNA TGTGCCAGCAGTCCAGACAGGGGCTCCCAAGAGACCCAGTACTTC.

This clonotype has a count of ten or more. The rearrangement joins TRBV12-3 or TRBV12-4 to TRBJ1-1; possible D gene TRBD1, 5 bases. The CDR3 is 15 amino acids. The ends were cut back, 6 bases at V and 0 bases at J, with 14 bases in the middle. CDR3 bases: TGTGCCAGCAGCTGGGGGGGGGAGATGAACACTGAAGCTTTCTTT. Translating gives CASSWGGEMNTEAFF.

This clonotype came up a few times. The chain recombines TRBV12-3 or TRBV12-4 with TRBJ1-5; D is perhaps TRBD1 (6 bases). The germline V and J ends were trimmed by 6 bases and 4 bases, with 13 bases remaining between them. This CDR3 region has 14 residues. DNA for the CDR3: TGTGCCAGCAGGATGGACAGTGGGAATCAGCCCCAGCATTTT. This gives the protein CASRMDSGNQPQHF.

This clonotype was seen at least ten times. V and J are TRBV6-2 or TRBV6-3 and TRBJ2-3; D perhaps matches TRBD2 (6 bases). Germline values: CDR1 MNHEY, CDR2 SVGEGT. V was trimmed by 0 bases and J by 3 bases, leaving 25 bases between them. The CDR3 sequence is 20 residues long. The CDR3: CASSYSYEEGSWRGTDTQYF. The CDR3 bases are TGTGCCAGCAGTTACTCTTATGAGGAGGGGTCGTGGCGTGGTACAGATACGCAGTATTTT.

Ten or more counts support this clonotype. V is TRBV15 and J is TRBJ1-1; 7 nucleotides line up with TRBD1. Trimming took 2 bases from V and 7 from J; bases not matched to a gene: 4. Germline CDR1 reads LNHNV; CDR2 reads YYDKDF (reference sequence). This CDR3 contains 13 residues. The CDR3 loop reads CATSRQQGYEAFF. CDR3 nucleotides: TGTGCCACCAGCAGACAACAGGGGTATGAAGCTTTCTTT.

A note on this clonotype: This could be a read error, since a much larger clone is one nucleotide away. The rearrangement links TRBV5-6 to TRBJ1-5; TRBD1 matches 7 bases. The germline CDR1 and CDR2 sequences are SGHDT and YYEEEE. CDR3 length: 17 amino acids. The CDR3 here is CVSSSLGRGNSNQPQHF. In DNA, the CDR3 is TGTGTCAGCAGCTCCCTGGGCAGGGGGAATAGCAATCAGCCCCAGCATTTT.

The V call is TRBV7-9, the J call TRBJ1-1; no clear D gene. CDR1 is SEHNR, CDR2 FQNEAQ, per germline (reference sequence). This CDR3 has 13 residues. V was cut by 3 bases and J by 6 bases, with 11 bases left in between. In nucleotides, the CDR3 is TGTGCCAGCAGCTTGCCAGGAGACTCTGAAGCTTTCTTT. The encoded protein is CASSLPGDSEAFF.

This clonotype was counted at least ten times. As DNA, the CDR3 is TGTGCCAGCAGCTGGACTATTGCTTCAGAGGCAACTAATGAAAAACTGTTTTTT. Amino acid sequence: CASSWTIASEATNEKLFF. This chain connects TRBV11-3 to TRBJ1-4; D is unresolved. Germline CDR1 SGHNT, CDR2 YENEEA. This CDR3 is built from 18 residues. Trimming removed 4 bases at V and 0 bases at J, with 18 bases between.

The sample holds many counts of this clonotype. The chain combines TRBV7-8 with TRBJ2-4, with a weak D call TRBD2 (5 bases). The CDR3 covers 18 residues. Germline CDR1 reads SGHVS; CDR2 reads FQNEAQ. V lost 1 base and J lost 0, with 16 bases in between. CDR3 amino acids: CASSLVGPGILAKNIQYF. CDR3 coding DNA: TGTGCCAGCAGCTTAGTTGGGCCGGGGATACTAGCCAAAAACATTCAGTACTTC. Variable domain in full (rest from reference TRBV7-8 and TRBJ2-4): GAGVSQSPRYKVAKRGQDVALRCDPISGHVSLFWYQQALGQGPEFLTYFQNEAQLDKSGLPSDRFFAERPEGSVSTLKIQRTQQEDSAVYLCASSLVGPGILAKNIQYFGAGTRLSVL.

The chain is built from TRBV5-6 and TRBJ2-7; D gene unclear. This CDR3 is built from 12 residues. V lost 4 bases to trimming and J lost 4 bases, with 9 bases between them. Germline V gives CDR1 SGHDT, CDR2 YYEEEE. CDR3 in DNA: TGTGCCAGCAGCGCGATTTCATACGAGCAGTACTTC. Amino acid sequence: CASSAISYEQYF. Looking up the rest from reference TRBV5-6 and TRBJ2-7 gives the full variable domain: DAGVTQSPTHLIKTRGQQVTLRCSPKSGHDTVSWYQQALGQGPQFIFQYYEEEERQRGNFPDRFSGHQFPNYSSELNVNALLLGDSALYLCASSAISYEQYFGPGTRLTVT.

The table lists this clonotype with many counts. The chain's CDR3 is CSVYTGELFF. The CDR3, as DNA: TGCAGCGTTTACACCGGGGAGCTGTTTTTT. This chain connects TRBV29-1 to TRBJ2-2; D not certain. Trimming took 5 bases from V and 3 from J, leaving 1 base between them. The CDR3 spans 10 residues. The V gene's germline CDR1 is SQVTM and CDR2 ANQGSEA.

Ten or more counts support this clonotype. This chain connects TRBV7-2 to TRBJ2-7, with D tentatively TRBD2 (6 bases). Trimming cost V 1 base and J 1 base, with 8 bases left between them. The length of the CDR3 is 14 residues. Per the germline V gene, CDR1 is SGHTA and CDR2 is FQGNSA. The CDR3 is CASSLVGGSYEQYF. The CDR3, as DNA: TGTGCCAGCAGCTTAGTGGGGGGTTCCTACGAGCAGTACTTC.

This clonotype has just a few counts. The chain has TRBV10-3 and TRBJ1-3; D unclear. CDR1 ENHRY and CDR2 SYGVKD come from the germline V gene. V lost 4 bases, J lost 0 bases, and 7 bases lay in between. This CDR3 is 14 amino acids long. CDR3 DNA sequence: TGTGCCATCAGTGGAGGTTTCTCTGGAAACACCATATATTTT. It codes for CAISGGFSGNTIYF.

This clonotype was counted at least ten times. The genes are TRBV14 and TRBJ1-1, with a possible D match to TRBD1 (5 bases). Germline CDR1 and CDR2: SGHDN and FVKESK. The CDR3 totals 15 residues. Between the trimmed V and J ends, which lost 4 bases and 1 base, there was a span of 13 bases. The CDR3 loop is CASSPTRGTNTEAFF. CDR3 nucleotides: TGTGCCAGCAGCCCTACGCGGGGCACGAACACTGAAGCTTTCTTT.

This clonotype came up many times. The chain joins TRBV25-1 to TRBJ1-2; D gene unclear. CDR3 length equals 11 residues. V lost 6 bases and J 4 bases, leaving 6 bases between the germline ends. Germline V gene data show CDR1 as MGHDK and CDR2 as SYGVNS. CDR3 sequence: CASSRGYGYTF. The CDR3 nucleotides are TGTGCCAGCAGCCGGGGCTATGGCTACACCTTC.

This clonotype came up many times. The chain combines TRBV12-3 or TRBV12-4 with TRBJ2-1, with D tentatively TRBD1 (6 bases). This CDR3 comprises 12 residues. V lost 5 bases and J 8 bases, leaving 10 bases between the germline ends. The CDR3 DNA reads TGTGCCAGCAGTCTGGGGGCGCATGAGCAGTTCTTC. This translates into CASSLGAHEQFF.

The table lists this clonotype with many counts. The chain is built from TRBV20-1 and TRBJ2-7, with 9 nucleotides matching TRBD1. Germline lookup yields CDR1 DFQATT and CDR2 SNEGSKA (reference sequence). V lost 0 bases to trimming and J lost 0 bases; unmatched junction nucleotides: 9. This CDR3 has 17 amino acids. The CDR3 nucleotides read TGCAGTGCTAGAGACGCGGGACAGGGTTTCACCTCCTACGAGCAGTACTTC. Protein: CSARDAGQGFTSYEQYF.

This clonotype was found many times. This sequence joins TRBV20-1 and TRBJ2-2; 14 bases line up with TRBD2. V shed 1 base and J 6 bases; nucleotides not matched to a gene: 10. CDR1 and CDR2 from the germline V gene are DFQATT and SNEGSKA (reference sequence). The CDR3 is 18 amino acids. The CDR3 coding sequence is TGCAGTGCTAGAGGGCGGACTAGCGGGAGGCCCAAGGCCGGGGAGCTGTTTTTT. The encoded protein is CSARGRTSGRPKAGELFF.

This clonotype was detected many times. The V and J genes are TRBV20-1 and TRBJ1-3; 8 nucleotides match TRBD1. Looked up from germline, CDR1 is DFQATT and CDR2 is SNEGSKA (reference sequence). The CDR3 covers 14 residues. With V trimmed by 5 bases and J by 4 bases, 7 bases remained unmatched. CDR3 sequence: CSARQGAQGNTIYF. The DNA of the CDR3 is TGCAGTGCTCGTCAGGGGGCGCAGGGAAACACCATATATTTT.

The table lists this clonotype with a few counts. V is TRBV4-1 and J is TRBJ1-1, with D possibly TRBD1 on 6 matching bases. V lost 1 base, J lost 3 bases, and 12 bases lay in between. CDR1 MGHRA and CDR2 YSYEKL come from the germline V gene. This CDR3 has 15 residues. This CDR3 reads CASSQGGGWDTEAFF. Here the CDR3 DNA reads TGCGCCAGCAGCCAAGGAGGGGGTTGGGACACTGAAGCTTTCTTT.